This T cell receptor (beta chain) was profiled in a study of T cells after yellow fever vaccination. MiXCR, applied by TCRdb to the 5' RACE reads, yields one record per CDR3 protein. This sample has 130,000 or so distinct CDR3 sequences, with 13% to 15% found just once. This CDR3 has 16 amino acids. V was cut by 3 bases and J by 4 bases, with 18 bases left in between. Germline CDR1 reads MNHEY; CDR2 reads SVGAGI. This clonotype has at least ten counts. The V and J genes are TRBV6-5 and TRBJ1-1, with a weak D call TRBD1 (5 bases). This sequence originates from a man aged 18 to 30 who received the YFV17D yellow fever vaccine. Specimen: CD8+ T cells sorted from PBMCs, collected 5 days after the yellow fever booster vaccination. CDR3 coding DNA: TGTGCCAGCAGTTATAGGAGGGGCCCGGGGGGCACTGAAGCTTTCTTT. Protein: CASSYRRGPGGTEAFF.